This TCR beta chain was documented in a study of T cell responses to AZD1222 COVID-19 vaccine. Study outcomes and limitations: Among spike-specific TCRs, nearly half reportedly target unmutated variant regions.

This clone was detected once. Its specificity is unknown. Assay used: immunoSEQ multiplex PCR; TCRdb lists only in-frame clones, some missing. The table has roughly 100,000 clones, roughly 80% seen once. V was clipped by 8 bases and J by 4 bases, with 11 bases between them. Germline assignment: CDR1 SNHLY and CDR2 FYNNEI. This CDR3 is 12 amino acids long. V and J are TRBV2 and TRBJ2-5; D is perhaps TRBD2 (5 bases). Sequencing used peripheral blood, obtained on day 0 of AZD1222 vaccination. The receptor was derived from an adult in good health. CDR3 residues: CASETMGETQYF. CDR3 in DNA: TGTGCCAGCGAGACTATGGGAGAGACCCAGTACTTC.